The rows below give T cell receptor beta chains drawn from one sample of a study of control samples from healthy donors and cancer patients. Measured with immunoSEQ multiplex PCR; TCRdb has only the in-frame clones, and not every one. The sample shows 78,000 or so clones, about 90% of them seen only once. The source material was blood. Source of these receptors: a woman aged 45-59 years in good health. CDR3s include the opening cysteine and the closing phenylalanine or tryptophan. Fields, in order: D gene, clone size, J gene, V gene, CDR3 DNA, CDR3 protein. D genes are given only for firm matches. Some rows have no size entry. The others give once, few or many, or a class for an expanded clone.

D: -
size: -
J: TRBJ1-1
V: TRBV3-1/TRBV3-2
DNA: TGTGCCAGCAGCCAGGCAGGGCTCAGTGCGACTTTCTTT
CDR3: CASSQAGLSATFF

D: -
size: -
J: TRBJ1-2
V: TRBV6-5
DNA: TGTGCCAGCAGGGACAGCTATGGCTACACCTTC
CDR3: CASRDSYGYTF

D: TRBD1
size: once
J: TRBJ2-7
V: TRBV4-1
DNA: TGCGCCAGCAGCCAAGTGGGACAGGGGATGAGGGAGCAGTACTTC
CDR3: CASSQVGQGMREQYF

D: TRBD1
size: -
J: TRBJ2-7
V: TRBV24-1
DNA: TGTGCCACCCGTCCGGGACAGCTATCCTACGAGCAGTACTTC
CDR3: CATRPGQLSYEQYF

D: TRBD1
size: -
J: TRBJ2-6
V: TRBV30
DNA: TGTGCCTGGTTCCGGGACAGGGGTTTCTCTGGGGCCAACGTCCTGACTTTC
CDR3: CAWFRDRGFSGANVLTF

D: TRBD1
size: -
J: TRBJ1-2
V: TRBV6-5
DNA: TGTGCCAGCATTTCCCCCGTGGGACAGGGCATTGGCTACACCTTC
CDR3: CASISPVGQGIGYTF

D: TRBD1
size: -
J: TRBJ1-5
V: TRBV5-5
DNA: TGTGCCAGCAGCCAAGGACAGGAAGCCATCTCGCCTCAGCATTTT
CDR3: CASSQGQEAISPQHF

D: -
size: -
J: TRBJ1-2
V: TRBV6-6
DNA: TGTGCCAGCAGTTACAGGGAGTATGGCTACACCTTC
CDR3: CASSYREYGYTF

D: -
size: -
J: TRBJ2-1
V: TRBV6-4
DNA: TGTGCCAGCAGTGAATCCCCTAGCTTGGGATCGCAGTTCTTC
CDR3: CASSESPSLGSQFF

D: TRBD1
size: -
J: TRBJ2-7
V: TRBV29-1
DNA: TGCAGCGCCCGGGACAGGGGGCCACGTTCCTACGAGCAGTACTTC
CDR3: CSARDRGPRSYEQYF

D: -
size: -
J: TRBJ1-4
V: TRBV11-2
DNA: TGTGCCAGCAGCCCGACCCGGGACTCTTCAGAAAAACTGTTTTTT
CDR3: CASSPTRDSSEKLFF

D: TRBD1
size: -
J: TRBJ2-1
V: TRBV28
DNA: TGTGCCAGCAGTTTAGGGACAGGGAAAGGGCTCGGGTTCTTC
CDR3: CASSLGTGKGLGFF

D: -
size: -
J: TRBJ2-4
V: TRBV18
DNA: TGTGCCAGCTCACCCAAGCGGTTCAACATTCAGTACTTC
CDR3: CASSPKRFNIQYF

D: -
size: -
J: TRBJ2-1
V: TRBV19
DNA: TGTGCCAGTCTCGAGACCCCGGGGGATGAGCAGTTCTTC
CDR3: CASLETPGDEQFF

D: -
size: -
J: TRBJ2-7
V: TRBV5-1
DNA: TGCGCCAGCAGCTTGGGGCCTGAATCCTACGAGCAGTACTTC
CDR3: CASSLGPESYEQYF

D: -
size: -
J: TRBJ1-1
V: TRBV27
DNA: TGTGCCAGCAGTTTAGTCCTCGGGACGGTTAACACTGAAGCTTTCTTT
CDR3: CASSLVLGTVNTEAFF

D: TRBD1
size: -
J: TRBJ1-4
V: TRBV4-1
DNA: TGCGCCAGCAGCCATGACAGGGGAAGAGCTAATGAAAAACTGTTTTTT
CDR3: CASSHDRGRANEKLFF

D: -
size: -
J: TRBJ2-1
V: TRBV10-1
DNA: TGCGCCAGCAGTGGAGGATACAATGAGCAGTTCTTC
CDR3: CASSGGYNEQFF

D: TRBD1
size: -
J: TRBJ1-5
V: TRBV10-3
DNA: TGTGCCATCAGTGAGGCAGGACAGGTGGGCAATCAGCCCCAGCATTTT
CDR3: CAISEAGQVGNQPQHF

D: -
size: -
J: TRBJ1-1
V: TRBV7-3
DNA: TGTGCCAGCAGCTTGGGACACGCGAACACTGAAGCTTTCTTT
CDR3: CASSLGHANTEAFF

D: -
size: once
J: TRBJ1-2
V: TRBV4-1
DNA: TGCGCCAGCAGCCCACTCACAGCCAGCTCCCTCGGCTACACCTTC
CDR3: CASSPLTASSLGYTF

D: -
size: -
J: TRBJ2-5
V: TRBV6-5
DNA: TGTGCCAGCAGTTACTCGAGGGGTCCGGGGCAAGAGACCCAGTACTTC
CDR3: CASSYSRGPGQETQYF

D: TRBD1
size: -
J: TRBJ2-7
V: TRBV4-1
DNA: TGCGCCAGCAGCTATTCGGGGACAGGAACCTACGAGCAGTACTTC
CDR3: CASSYSGTGTYEQYF

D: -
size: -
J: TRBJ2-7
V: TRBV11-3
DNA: TGTGCCAGCAGTTCTGACTCAGGCGAGCAGTACTTC
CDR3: CASSSDSGEQYF

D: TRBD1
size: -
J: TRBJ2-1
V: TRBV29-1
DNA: TGCAGCGTCGGGTTGGGACAGGGAGTCAATGAGCAGTTCTTC
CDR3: CSVGLGQGVNEQFF

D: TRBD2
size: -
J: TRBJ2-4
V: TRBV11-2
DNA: TGTGCCAGCAGATACGGTAGCGGGGGGCTAGCCAAAAACATTCAGTACTTC
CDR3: CASRYGSGGLAKNIQYF

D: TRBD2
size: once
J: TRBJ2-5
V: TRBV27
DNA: TGTGCCAGCAGCGTACTAGCGGGAGGAATAGAGACCCAGTACTTC
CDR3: CASSVLAGGIETQYF

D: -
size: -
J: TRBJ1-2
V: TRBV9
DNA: TGTGCCAGCAGCCTACGGGACAACCGTAACTATGGCTACACCTTC
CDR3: CASSLRDNRNYGYTF

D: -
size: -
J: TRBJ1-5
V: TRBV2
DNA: TGTGCCAGCACACTGGGGGCCAATCAGCCCCAGCATTTT
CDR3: CASTLGANQPQHF

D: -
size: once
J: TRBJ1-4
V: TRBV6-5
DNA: TGTGCCAGCAGTTACTCAGGAGACGAGGAAAAACTGTTTTTT
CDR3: CASSYSGDEEKLFF

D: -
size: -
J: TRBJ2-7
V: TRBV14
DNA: TGTGCCAGCAGCTTACAGGTCGTACCCTACGAGCAGTACTTC
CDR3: CASSLQVVPYEQYF

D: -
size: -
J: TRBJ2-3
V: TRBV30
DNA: TGTGCCTGGAGTGGCGGGAACGCAGATACGCAGTATTTT
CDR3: CAWSGGNADTQYF

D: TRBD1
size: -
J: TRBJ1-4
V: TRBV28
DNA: TGTGCCAGCGATGGGACGGGGACAGGGAATGAAAAACTGTTTTTT
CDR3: CASDGTGTGNEKLFF

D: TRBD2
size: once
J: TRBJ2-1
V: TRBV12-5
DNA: TGTGCTAGTGGGAGCGGGCTAGCGGGAAACAATGAGCAGTTCTTC
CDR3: CASGSGLAGNNEQFF

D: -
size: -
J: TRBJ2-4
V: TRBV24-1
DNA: TGTGCCACCAGTGATTTAGAAGGGAGTAGACTGGCCAAAAACATTCAGTACTTC
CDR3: CATSDLEGSRLAKNIQYF

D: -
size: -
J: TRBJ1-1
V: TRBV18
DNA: TGTGCCAGCTCACCATCCCGGGGGATGGACACTGAAGCTTTCTTT
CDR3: CASSPSRGMDTEAFF

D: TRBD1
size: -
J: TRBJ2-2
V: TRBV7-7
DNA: TGTGCTAGCAGCTCGGGACAGCGGTCCGGGGAGCTGTTTTTT
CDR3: CASSSGQRSGELFF

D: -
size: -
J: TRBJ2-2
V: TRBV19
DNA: TGTGCCAGTAGTATGGAGAGGGGGGCCCCCGGGGAGCTGTTTTTT
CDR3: CASSMERGAPGELFF

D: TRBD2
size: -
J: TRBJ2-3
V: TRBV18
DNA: TGTGCCAGCTCACCACTGCCTAGCGGGATGGGCACAGATACGCAGTATTTT
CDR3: CASSPLPSGMGTDTQYF

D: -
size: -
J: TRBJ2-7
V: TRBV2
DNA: TGTGCCAGCAGTGAAGAGGTATCCGGCGAGCAGTACTTC
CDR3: CASSEEVSGEQYF

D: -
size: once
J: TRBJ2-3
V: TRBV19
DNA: TGTGCCAGTAGTTATAGACTGGTAGATACGCAGTATTTT
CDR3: CASSYRLVDTQYF

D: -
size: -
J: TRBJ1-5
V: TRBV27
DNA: TGTGCCAGCAGTTTTTGGGGAAGGCCCCAGCATTTT
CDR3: CASSFWGRPQHF

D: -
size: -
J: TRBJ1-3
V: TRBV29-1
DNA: TGCAGCGTTGAAGAGACAGGACGAAACACCATATATTTT
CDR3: CSVEETGRNTIYF

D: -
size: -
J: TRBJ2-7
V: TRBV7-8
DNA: TGTGCCAGCAGCTTACCGGCCGGTGGATCATACGAGCAGTACTTC
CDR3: CASSLPAGGSYEQYF

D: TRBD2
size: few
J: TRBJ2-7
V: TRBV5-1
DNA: TGCGCCAGCCGGGCGGGAGCAGGCGAGCAGTACTTC
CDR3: CASRAGAGEQYF